These 17 T cell receptor beta chains were sequenced from one sample in a study of T cell changes during pregnancy in multiple sclerosis. The repertoire was sequenced with immunoSEQ multiplex PCR; TCRdb's copy has only in-frame clones and lacks some. The profile shows 30,000 to 50,000 clones, 90% to 95% of them singletons. Specimen: CD4+ T cells from peripheral blood mononuclear cells, collected in the third trimester of pregnancy. The receptors originated from a female donor in good health, enrolled as a control in a pregnancy study.

The rearrangement links TRBV30 to TRBJ2-2; 7 positions agree with TRBD1. The CDR3 has 13 residues. From germline, CDR1 is GTSNPN and CDR2 SVGIG (reference sequence). V shed 3 bases and J 6 bases; nucleotides not matched to a gene: 4. The CDR3 region has the DNA TGTGCCTGGAGCCCCGACAGGGCCGGGGAGCTGTTTTTT. Translated, it gives CAWSPDRAGELFF.

The V gene is TRBV19, the J gene TRBJ2-1; TRBD1 aligns across 10 bases. The CDR3 loop spans 16 amino acids. Per the germline V gene, CDR1 is LNHDA and CDR2 is SQIVND (reference sequence). V trimming: 3 bases; J trimming: 6 bases; junction bases outside the gene matches: 8. CDR3 in DNA: TGTGCCAGTAGTATCAGGCGCTGGGACAGGGGCAATGAGCAGTTCTTC. It is translated as CASSIRRWDRGNEQFF. Variable domain in full (rest from reference TRBV19 and TRBJ2-1): DGGITQSPKYLFRKEGQNVTLSCEQNLNHDAMYWYRQDPGQGLRLIYYSQIVNDFQKGDIAEGYSVSREKKESFPLTVTSAQKNPTAFYLCASSIRRWDRGNEQFFGPGTRLTVL.

The gene calls are TRBV29-1 and TRBJ2-1, with D hard to call. V was shortened by 8 bases and J by 4 bases, with 18 bases between the two germline ends. Germline loops: CDR1 SQVTM, CDR2 ANQGSEA. This CDR3 has 14 amino acids. In nucleotides, the CDR3 is TGCAGCCTTACGCCCCGAACTAATTACAATGAGCAGTTCTTC. Its translation is CSLTPRTNYNEQFF.

The chain employs TRBV2 and TRBJ2-5; unclear D gene. This CDR3 spans 13 amino acids. V was cut by 8 bases and J by 3 bases, with 13 bases left in between. CDR1 is SNHLY, CDR2 FYNNEI, per germline. The CDR3 DNA sequence: TGTGCCAGCGTACGTGCAACTAAAGAGACCCAGTACTTC. Its translation: CASVRATKETQYF.

Written as DNA, the CDR3 is TGTGCCAGCAGCCGACTAGCGGGACTGGTCGAAGATACGCAGTATTTT. Amino acids: CASSRLAGLVEDTQYF. The chain has TRBV5-4 and TRBJ2-3, with 11 bases fitting TRBD2. Germline V lookup: CDR1 SGHNT, CDR2 YYREEE (reference sequence). The trim removed 4 bases at V and 5 bases at J, leaving 9 bases unmatched. The CDR3 contains 16 residues.

Only one count was recorded for this clone. V and J are TRBV4-3 and TRBJ1-3; D call uncertain. There are 12 residues in the CDR3. Germline CDR1 and CDR2: LGHNA and YSLEER. The V and J ends lost 2 bases and 9 bases respectively, with 8 bases between them. Here the CDR3 reads CASSQMRGTIYF. The CDR3, as DNA: TGCGCCAGCAGCCAAATGCGGGGCACCATATATTTT.

The V and J genes are TRBV2 and TRBJ1-1; tentative D call: TRBD1 (5 bases). Germline-derived CDR1 and CDR2 are SNHLY and FYNNEI. The CDR3 sequence is 13 residues long. The V end lost 7 bases, the J end lost 4 bases, and 13 bases lay between the germline ends. The CDR3 nucleotides are TGTGCCAGCAATCAGGGCAGTTTCACTGAAGCTTTCTTT. Translating it yields CASNQGSFTEAFF.

The chain joins TRBV10-3 to TRBJ2-5; TRBD1 aligns across 7 bases. CDR3 length: 12 amino acids. From germline, CDR1 is ENHRY and CDR2 SYGVKD. The J segment lost 3 bases and the V segment lost 10 bases, leaving 5 bases of the junction unmatched. The CDR3 region is CATQTGKETQYF. The CDR3 DNA reads TGTGCCACCCAGACAGGGAAAGAGACCCAGTACTTC.

This sequence joins TRBV18 and TRBJ1-3; maybe TRBD1 (6 bases). Germline assignment: CDR1 KGHSH and CDR2 LQKENI. Trimming left V 5 bases short and J 2 bases short, with 13 bases between. This CDR3 comprises 15 residues. The chain's CDR3 is CASSEKQGAGNTIYF. DNA of the CDR3: TGTGCCAGCTCAGAAAAACAGGGTGCTGGAAACACCATATATTTT.

The chain's CDR3 is CAISESGQGLNEQYF. CDR3 sequence (DNA): TGTGCCATCAGTGAGTCGGGACAGGGGCTTAACGAGCAGTACTTC. The chain joins TRBV10-3 to TRBJ2-7, with 10 nucleotides matching TRBD1. Germline-derived CDR1 and CDR2 are ENHRY and SYGVKD. After removal of 0 bases from V and 5 bases from J, the junction contained 4 bases not matched to a gene. There are 15 residues in the CDR3.

The rearrangement joins TRBV5-1 to TRBJ2-5; the match to TRBD1 covers 8 bases. This CDR3 comprises 13 residues. From germline, CDR1 is SGHRS and CDR2 YFSETQ. The trim removed 4 bases at V and 5 bases at J, leaving 4 bases unmatched. As DNA, the CDR3 is TGCGCCAGCAGCCGGACAGGGATGGAGACCCAGTACTTC. Its translation is CASSRTGMETQYF. Supplemented by reference TRBV5-1 and TRBJ2-5, the full variable domain reads KAGVTQTPRYLIKTRGQQVTLSCSPISGHRSVSWYQQTPGQGLQFLFEYFSETQRNKGNFPGRFSGRQFSNSRSEMNVSTLELGDSALYLCASSRTGMETQYFGPGTRLLVL.

This clone was detected only once. V and J are TRBV30 and TRBJ2-1; 12 bases agree with TRBD2. The CDR3 sequence is 15 residues long. The germline V gene encodes CDR1 GTSNPN and CDR2 SVGIG (reference sequence). V lost 2 bases to trimming and J lost 5 bases; unmatched junction nucleotides: 4. CDR3 DNA sequence: TGTGCCTGGAGTACGAGACTAGCGGGGGACAATGAGCAGTTCTTC. Its protein product is CAWSTRLAGDNEQFF.

The rearrangement links TRBV5-1 to TRBJ2-3, with TRBD2 matching 12 bases. After removal of 6 bases from V and 3 bases from J, the junction contained 8 bases not matched to a gene. The CDR3 spans 16 residues. In germline, CDR1 is SGHRS, CDR2 YFSETQ. The CDR3 spells CASTKPSGGATDTQYF. In nucleotides, the CDR3 is TGCGCCAGCACCAAACCTAGCGGGGGGGCGACAGATACGCAGTATTTT.

The chain couples TRBV28 to TRBJ1-1; the D is unclear. The germline V gene has CDR1 MDHEN and CDR2 SYDVKM. Trimming stripped 6 bases from V and 4 bases from J, with 3 bases between. The CDR3 consists of 10 residues. For the CDR3, the DNA is TGTGCCAGCAGGAGCACTGAAGCTTTCTTT. It codes for CASRSTEAFF.

This clone has only one observation. The chain is built from TRBV5-4 and TRBJ2-2, with 12 bases that match TRBD2. CDR1 is SGHNT and CDR2 is YYREEE in the germline V gene (reference sequence). Trimming took 4 bases from V and 8 from J; bases not matched to a gene: 12. This CDR3 has 17 amino acids. The CDR3: CASSASGRALSTGELFF. For the CDR3, the DNA is TGTGCCAGCAGCGCTAGCGGGAGGGCACTGTCGACTGGGGAGCTGTTTTTT.

CDR3 in amino acids: CASSDSLGAFF. The CDR3 DNA is TGTGCCAGCAGTGACTCTCTAGGAGCTTTCTTT. The chain has TRBV6-4 and TRBJ1-1; D uncertain. From germline, CDR1 is MRHNA and CDR2 SNTAGT. The V end was cut by 0 bases, the J end by 10 bases, with 6 bases between. The CDR3 runs to 11 residues.

The chain joins TRBV23-1 to TRBJ2-7, with D possibly matching TRBD1 (6 bases). TRBV23-1 is classed as an ORF, of uncertain function. The CDR3 loop spans 17 amino acids. V dropped 2 bases and J dropped 2 bases, with 19 bases sitting between them. CDR3 protein: CASSQPPLAGQPYEQYF. DNA of the CDR3: TGCGCCAGCAGTCAACCCCCGCTAGCTGGACAGCCCTACGAGCAGTACTTC.